The TCR beta chain described here comes from a study of T cell changes during pregnancy in multiple sclerosis. Some clones are missing from TCRdb's copy, which holds only in-frame ones; the method was immunoSEQ multiplex PCR. The sample carries tens of thousands of clones, roughly nine tenths recorded once. V was trimmed by 7 bases and J by 1 base, leaving 10 bases between them. Germline assignment: CDR1 SQVTM and CDR2 ANQGSEA. This CDR3 is built from 12 residues. This clone was seen once. The chain combines TRBV29-1 with TRBJ1-1, with D tentatively TRBD1 (6 bases). The sequences come from CD4+ T cells from peripheral blood mononuclear cells, collected before pregnancy. The sequence was obtained from a female donor with multiple sclerosis, enrolled in a pregnancy study. CDR3 residues: CSGGGQNTEAFF. CDR3 nucleotide sequence: TGCAGCGGGGGGGGCCAGAACACTGAAGCTTTCTTT.